This T cell receptor (beta chain) came from a study of persistence of HIV-infected CD4 T cells. About the study: A median of 8 years of suppressive ART preceded sampling. A larger, less memory-rich fraction responded to anti-CD3/anti-CD28 beads than to antigen.

The immunoSEQ assay was version 4, run in survey mode. Using immunoSEQ multiplex PCR, the repertoire was profiled, and TCRdb retains in-frame clones only, with some absent. The table lists under 45,000 clones, about 90% of them singletons. Study-wide points: Degenerate expanded CDR3beta sequences were enriched among CMV- and Gag-responding cells.

As regards this clone: Its antigen is unknown.

The CDR3 has 13 residues. CDR1 is LGHDT, CDR2 YNNKEL, per germline (reference sequence). The germline V and J ends were trimmed by 3 bases and 4 bases, with 9 bases remaining between them. This nonspecific control used anti-CD3/anti-CD28 bead stimulation of CD4+ T cells. Sorting of responding CD4+ T cells relied on upregulated CD40 ligand together with CD69. The material was CD4+ T cells sorted from PBMCs after 18-hour stimulation, obtained from a patient who received antiretroviral therapy. This sequence originates from an adult man with HIV who was CMV-seropositive. The chain combines TRBV3-1 (or the pseudogene TRBV3-2) with TRBJ1-1; D perhaps matches TRBD1 (5 bases). The CDR3: CASSQGRGTEAFF. The DNA of the CDR3 is TGTGCCAGCAGCCAGGGGAGGGGCACTGAAGCTTTCTTT.